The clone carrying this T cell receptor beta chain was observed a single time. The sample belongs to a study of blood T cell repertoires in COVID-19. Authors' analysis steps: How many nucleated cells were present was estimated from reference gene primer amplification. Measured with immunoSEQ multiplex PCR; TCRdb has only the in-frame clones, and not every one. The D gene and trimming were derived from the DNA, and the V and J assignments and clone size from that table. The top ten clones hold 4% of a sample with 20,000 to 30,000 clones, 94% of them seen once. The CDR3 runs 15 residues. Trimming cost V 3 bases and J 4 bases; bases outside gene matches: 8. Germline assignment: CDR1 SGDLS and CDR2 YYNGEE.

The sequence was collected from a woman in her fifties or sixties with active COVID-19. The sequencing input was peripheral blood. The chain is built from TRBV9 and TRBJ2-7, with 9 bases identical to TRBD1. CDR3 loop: CASSALGQGLYEQYF. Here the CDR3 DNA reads TGTGCCAGCAGCGCGCTCGGACAGGGGTTGTACGAGCAGTACTTC.